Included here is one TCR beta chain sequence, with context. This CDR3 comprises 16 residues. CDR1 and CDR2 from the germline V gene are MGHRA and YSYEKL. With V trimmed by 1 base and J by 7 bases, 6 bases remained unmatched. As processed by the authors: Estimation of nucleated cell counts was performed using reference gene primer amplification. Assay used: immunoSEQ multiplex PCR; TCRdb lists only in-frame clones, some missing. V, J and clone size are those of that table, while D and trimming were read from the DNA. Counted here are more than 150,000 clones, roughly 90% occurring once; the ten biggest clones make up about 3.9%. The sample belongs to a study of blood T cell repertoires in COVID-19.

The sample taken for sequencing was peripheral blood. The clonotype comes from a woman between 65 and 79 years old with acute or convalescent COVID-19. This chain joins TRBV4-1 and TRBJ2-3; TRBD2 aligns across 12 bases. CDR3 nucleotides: TGCGCCAGCAGCCAAGTTCTAGCGGGGGGGCCTTATACGCAGTATTTT. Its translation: CASSQVLAGGPYTQYF.